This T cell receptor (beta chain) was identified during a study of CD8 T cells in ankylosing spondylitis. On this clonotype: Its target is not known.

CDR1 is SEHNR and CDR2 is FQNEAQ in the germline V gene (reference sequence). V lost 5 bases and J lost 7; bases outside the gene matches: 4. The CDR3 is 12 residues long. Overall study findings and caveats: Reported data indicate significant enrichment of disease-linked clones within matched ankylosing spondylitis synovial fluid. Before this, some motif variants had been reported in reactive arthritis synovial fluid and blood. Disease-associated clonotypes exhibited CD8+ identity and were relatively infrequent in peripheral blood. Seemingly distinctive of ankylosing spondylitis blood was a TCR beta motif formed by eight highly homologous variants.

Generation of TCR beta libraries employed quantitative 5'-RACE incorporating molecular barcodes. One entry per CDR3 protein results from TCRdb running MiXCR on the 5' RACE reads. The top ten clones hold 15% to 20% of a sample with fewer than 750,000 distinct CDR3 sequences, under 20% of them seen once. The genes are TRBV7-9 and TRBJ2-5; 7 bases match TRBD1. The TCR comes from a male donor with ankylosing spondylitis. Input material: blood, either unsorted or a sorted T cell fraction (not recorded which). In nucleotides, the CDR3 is TGTGCCAGCAGCCCGACAGGGTGGACCCAGTACTTC. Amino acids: CASSPTGWTQYF.